The present T cell receptor (beta chain) was sequenced within a study of CXCR3-negative and CXCR3-positive naive CD8 T cells. In preparing the TRB cDNA libraries, 5' RACE with UMI labels was used. Reanalyzing the 5' RACE reads, TCRdb keeps one entry per CDR3 protein, without DNA. The sample has about 89,000 distinct CDR3 sequences. Among CD8+ T cells, naive ones were CD45RO-CCR7+CD27+CD95-. Germline lookup yields CDR1 SGHRS and CDR2 YFSETQ. The CDR3 has 14 amino acids. Points on this clonotype: Its antigen remains unknown.

The study's findings and limits: For CXCR3-positive naive cells, TRB CDR3s were more hydrophobic than those of CXCR3-negative naive cells.

V gene TRBV5-1 combines with J gene TRBJ2-3; the TCRdb D gene call, TRBD1, has no DNA to confirm it. The sample consisted of naive CXCR3+ CD8+ T cells from blood. Subset indicated: CD45RO-CCR7+CD27+CD95- naive CD8+ T cells expressing CXCR3 (TNR3+). This TCR was sampled from a human donor in good health. Some clones in this sample may be carry-over from other donors' samples. CDR3 amino acids: CASTGSVSGDTQYF.